A single sample gave rise to the 29 T cell receptor beta chains below, sequenced in a study of shared clonotypes between healthy human individuals. Generated by immunoSEQ multiplex PCR, the TCRdb table keeps only in-frame clones and is missing some. This table holds approximately 2.4 million clones, 95% found once. The sequenced material came from naive CD4+ T cells sorted from blood. The subset: CD45RA+ positively selected. Receptor source: a man younger than 30 in good health.

The chain recombines TRBV5-1 with TRBJ1-5; weak D call: TRBD1 (6 bases). Trimming stripped 2 bases from V and 3 bases from J, with 9 bases between. The CDR3 loop spans 14 amino acids. Germline CDR1 reads SGHRS; CDR2 reads YFSETQ. The CDR3 sequence is CASSLRGDNQPQHF. CDR3 nucleotide sequence: TGCGCCAGCAGCTTAAGGGGGGACAATCAGCCCCAGCATTTT.

The table lists this clone with a count of one. This chain links TRBV18 with TRBJ1-2; D gene unclear. The CDR3 contains 14 residues. V was trimmed by 3 bases and J by 4 bases, leaving 12 bases between them. Germline V CDR1 and CDR2: KGHSH, LQKENI. The chain's CDR3 is CASSPLPGFYGYTF. The CDR3 DNA reads as TGTGCCAGCTCACCCCTTCCTGGATTCTATGGCTACACCTTC. Supplemented by reference TRBV18 and TRBJ1-2, the full variable domain reads NAGVMQNPRHLVRRRGQEARLRCSPMKGHSHVYWYRQLPEEGLKFMVYLQKENIIDESGMPKERFSAEFPKEGPSILRIQQVVRGDSAAYFCASSPLPGFYGYTFGSGTRLTVV.

This clone was found once. The chain links TRBV9 to TRBJ1-4; D may be TRBD1 (5 bases). V lost 7 bases and J 4 bases, leaving 32 bases between the germline ends. The CDR3 extends over 20 amino acids. The germline CDR1 and CDR2 sequences are SGDLS and YYNGEE. In DNA, the CDR3 is TGTGCCAGCTCAAGTAACCCCGATCAGGGAACAGAGTATGGTAATGAAAAACTGTTTTTT. It specifies CASSSNPDQGTEYGNEKLFF. Based on the CDR3 plus reference TRBV9 and TRBJ1-4, the full variable domain is DSGVTQTPKHLITATGQRVTLRCSPRSGDLSVYWYQQSLDQGLQFLIQYYNGEERAKGNILERFSAQQFPDLHSELNLSSLELGDSALYFCASSSNPDQGTEYGNEKLFFGSGTQLSVL.

The chain is built from TRBV7-9 and TRBJ2-2; 8 nucleotides agree with TRBD1. V lost 5 bases to trimming and J lost 4 bases; unmatched junction nucleotides: 6. Germline assignment: CDR1 SEHNR and CDR2 FQNEAQ (reference sequence). This CDR3 comprises 15 residues. CDR3 bases: TGTGCCAGCAGCCCGATGACAGGGGTCACCGGGGAGCTGTTTTTT. It yields the protein CASSPMTGVTGELFF.

The chain links TRBV7-3 to TRBJ2-1; 9 bases map to TRBD2. The germline V gene encodes CDR1 SGHTA and CDR2 FQGTGA. V lost 4 bases to trimming and J lost 6 bases; unmatched junction nucleotides: 7. This CDR3 contains 15 residues. The CDR3 reads CASSSLAGSPNEQFF. CDR3 sequence (DNA): TGTGCCAGCAGCTCCCTAGCGGGGTCACCCAATGAGCAGTTCTTC.

CDR3 amino acids: CASSQVASGSTDTQYF. The DNA for the CDR3 is TGTGCCAGCAGCCAAGTAGCGAGCGGCAGCACAGATACGCAGTATTTT. The rearrangement links TRBV4-2 to TRBJ2-3; perhaps TRBD2 as D (5 bases). CDR1 and CDR2 from the germline V gene are LGHNA and YNFKEQ. This CDR3 has 16 amino acids. Trimming cost V 1 base and J 0 bases, with 11 bases left between them.

This chain uses TRBV25-1 with TRBJ2-3; D ambiguous. V dropped 3 bases and J dropped 0 bases, with 7 bases sitting between them. Germline-derived CDR1 and CDR2 are MGHDK and SYGVNS. The CDR3 totals 14 residues. The CDR3 protein is CASSDDLSTDTQYF. CDR3 in DNA: TGTGCCAGCAGTGACGACCTAAGCACAGATACGCAGTATTTT.

This chain joins TRBV6-5 and TRBJ1-6; tentatively, D is TRBD1 (5 bases). V gave up 7 bases and J gave up 16 bases, with 20 bases separating them. There are 13 residues in the CDR3. CDR1 is MNHEY, CDR2 SVGAGI, per germline. The CDR3 region is CASTRTMGTPLHF. In DNA, the CDR3 is TGTGCCAGCACGAGAACAATGGGGACCCCGCTCCACTTT.

The gene calls are TRBV18 and TRBJ2-7, with 8 positions matching TRBD2. CDR3 length: 16 amino acids. CDR1 KGHSH and CDR2 LQKENI come from the germline V gene. V was pared by 0 bases and J by 2 bases, with 6 bases of the junction left unmatched. CDR3 DNA sequence: TGTGCCAGCTCACCACCGGGTAGCGGGATAACCTACGAGCAGTACTTC. Its translation: CASSPPGSGITYEQYF.

The chain is built from TRBV30 and TRBJ2-1, with a tentative D call TRBD2 (7 bases). V dropped 2 bases and J dropped 8 bases, with 19 bases sitting between them. Germline values: CDR1 GTSNPN, CDR2 SVGIG (reference sequence). This CDR3 comprises 15 residues. This CDR3 is CAWSKGGGRADEQFF. In nucleotides, the CDR3 is TGTGCCTGGAGTAAAGGGGGGGGAAGGGCCGATGAGCAGTTCTTC.

V and J are TRBV19 and TRBJ2-5, with TRBD2 identical over 9 bases. Trimming cost V 7 bases and J 7 bases; bases outside gene matches: 7. Germline values: CDR1 LNHDA, CDR2 SQIVND (reference sequence). This CDR3 comprises 13 residues. CDR3 region: CASTHSGSLTQYF. CDR3 in DNA: TGTGCCAGTACCCATAGCGGGAGTTTGACCCAGTACTTC.

This chain uses TRBV6-1 with TRBJ2-7; TRBD2 agrees at 7 bases. Per the germline V gene, CDR1 is MNHNS and CDR2 is SASEGT. Germline trimming cut 2 bases from V and 5 bases from J; bases unmatched to any gene: 3. The CDR3 has 13 amino acids. Here the CDR3 reads CASSEQRGDEQYF. The CDR3 DNA follows: TGTGCCAGCAGTGAACAGCGGGGAGACGAGCAGTACTTC.

The V and J genes are TRBV9 and TRBJ1-1; D may be TRBD1 (5 bases). This CDR3 has 14 amino acids. The ends were cut back, 1 base at V and 2 bases at J, with 9 bases in the middle. Germline V gene data show CDR1 as SGDLS and CDR2 as YYNGEE. CDR3 sequence reads: CASSVQTENTEAFF. The CDR3 nucleotides are TGTGCCAGCAGCGTACAGACAGAAAACACTGAAGCTTTCTTT. Based on the CDR3 plus reference TRBV9 and TRBJ1-1, the full variable domain is DSGVTQTPKHLITATGQRVTLRCSPRSGDLSVYWYQQSLDQGLQFLIQYYNGEERAKGNILERFSAQQFPDLHSELNLSSLELGDSALYFCASSVQTENTEAFFGQGTRLTVV.

The V gene is TRBV29-1, the J gene TRBJ2-7, with D perhaps TRBD2 (6 bases). V was shortened by 4 bases and J by 0 bases, with 13 bases between the two germline ends. Germline assignment: CDR1 SQVTM and CDR2 ANQGSEA. This CDR3 is built from 14 residues. In nucleotides, the CDR3 is TGCAGCGTTGGGGGAGGCCGAAGCTCCTACGAGCAGTACTTC. Translated, it gives CSVGGGRSSYEQYF.

The rearrangement links TRBV6-1 to TRBJ2-5; tentatively, D is TRBD1 (5 bases). V lost 6 bases to trimming and J lost 7 bases, with 9 bases between them. The germline V gene encodes CDR1 MNHNS and CDR2 SASEGT. The CDR3 totals 11 residues. The CDR3 region is CASRGPTTQYF. For the CDR3, the DNA is TGTGCCAGCAGGGGGCCCACGACCCAGTACTTC.

This chain connects TRBV6-6 to TRBJ1-1; 9 bases line up with TRBD1. Germline CDR1 and CDR2: MNHNY and SVGAGI (reference sequence). This CDR3 is built from 14 residues. The V and J ends lost 2 bases and 4 bases, in that order; junction bases with no gene match: 2. Written as DNA, the CDR3 is TGTGCCAGCAGTTACGGACAGGGGACCACTGAAGCTTTCTTT. This gives the protein CASSYGQGTTEAFF.

This clone was seen a single time. The V gene is TRBV7-3, the J gene TRBJ2-5, with a possible D match to TRBD2 (5 bases). Trimming stripped 6 bases from V and 5 bases from J, with 13 bases between. Germline lookup yields CDR1 SGHTA and CDR2 FQGTGA. The CDR3 totals 13 residues. The CDR3 protein is CASRLGPSETQYF. The CDR3 DNA is TGTGCCAGCAGATTAGGGCCTAGCGAGACCCAGTACTTC.

This clone was detected only once. This sequence joins TRBV10-3 and TRBJ2-3; D possibly corresponds to TRBD1 (5 bases). The germline V gene has CDR1 ENHRY and CDR2 SYGVKD. The CDR3 length is 15 residues. V lost 3 bases to trimming and J lost 3 bases, with 13 bases between them. DNA for the CDR3: TGTGCCATCAGTGACTCAGGGATCACGACAGATACGCAGTATTTT. Protein: CAISDSGITTDTQYF.

Comment on this clone: Other DNA sequences in the sample encode the same CDR3. The chain recombines TRBV25-1 with TRBJ2-7; possibly TRBD1 for D (5 bases). The CDR3 consists of 13 residues. Between the trimmed V and J ends, which lost 4 bases and 2 bases, there was a span of 9 bases. CDR1 is MGHDK and CDR2 is SYGVNS in the germline V gene. The CDR3 here is CASSVTGTYEQYF. The DNA for the CDR3 is TGTGCCAGCAGTGTCACAGGTACCTACGAGCAGTACTTC.

Written as DNA, the CDR3 is TGTGCCAGCAGCGCAGATTCCTCTCTGGGTGGAAACACCATATATTTT. It yields the protein CASSADSSLGGNTIYF. The gene calls are TRBV7-9 and TRBJ1-3, with unresolved D. Trimming left V 5 bases short and J 3 bases short, with 17 bases between. CDR3 length equals 16 residues. Germline assignment: CDR1 SEHNR and CDR2 FQNEAQ (reference sequence).

The chain carries TRBV6-5 and TRBJ2-2, with 8 nucleotides matching TRBD2. This CDR3 is built from 14 residues. Germline lookup yields CDR1 MNHEY and CDR2 SVGAGI. V shed 6 bases, J shed 4 bases, and the junction held 4 bases outside the gene matches. The CDR3 DNA follows: TGTGCCAGCAGCGGGCGGGAGGTCACCGGGGAGCTGTTTTTT. It specifies CASSGREVTGELFF.

The chain carries TRBV7-2 and TRBJ2-5; 7 nucleotides align to TRBD2. The V and J ends lost 3 bases and 1 base, in that order; junction bases with no gene match: 5. Germline lookup yields CDR1 SGHTA and CDR2 FQGNSA. The CDR3 totals 15 residues. CDR3: CASSFMGGGQETQYF. The CDR3 nucleotides are TGTGCCAGCAGCTTTATGGGCGGGGGCCAAGAGACCCAGTACTTC.

The chain is built from TRBV6-6 and TRBJ2-5; 10 bases line up with TRBD1. V lost 0 bases and J lost 5; bases outside the gene matches: 3. CDR3 size: 15 residues. CDR1 MNHNY and CDR2 SVGAGI come from the germline V gene (reference sequence). The DNA of the CDR3 is TGTGCCAGCAGTTACTCATGGACAGGGGGGGAGACCCAGTACTTC. Translation gives CASSYSWTGGETQYF.

Details on this clone: The sample carries other DNA sequences with the same CDR3. The rearrangement uses TRBV30 and TRBJ2-7; D is unresolved. Germline V gene sequence: CDR1 GTSNPN, CDR2 SVGIG (reference sequence). Trimming took off 5 bases at V and 4 bases at J, with 9 bases between the two ends. The CDR3 sequence is 11 residues long. The CDR3 protein is CAWGKAYEQYF. CDR3 nucleotide sequence: TGTGCCTGGGGAAAGGCGTACGAGCAGTACTTC.

As DNA, the CDR3 is TGTGCCAGCAGCTCTGACCACGAGCAGTACTTC. This sequence encodes CASSSDHEQYF. This rearrangement joins TRBV5-6 to TRBJ2-7; D is uncertain. The V and J ends lost 3 bases and 5 bases respectively, with 6 bases between them. This CDR3 is 11 amino acids long. Germline V gene lookup returns CDR1 SGHDT and CDR2 YYEEEE.

The rearrangement joins TRBV5-1 to TRBJ1-6, with 7 bases aligning to TRBD1. Germline V gene sequence: CDR1 SGHRS, CDR2 YFSETQ. The CDR3 contains 16 residues. Losses at the gene ends were 0 bases for V and 4 bases for J; bases not matched to a gene: 4. CDR3 bases: TGCGCCAGCAGCTTGGGGACAGGAAATTATAATTCACCCCTCCACTTT. Residues: CASSLGTGNYNSPLHF.

This clone was detected only once. This chain uses TRBV20-1 with TRBJ2-7; D ambiguous. The germline gives CDR1 DFQATT, CDR2 SNEGSKA (reference sequence). Trimming took off 3 bases at V and 2 bases at J, with 5 bases between the two ends. This CDR3 comprises 11 residues. The CDR3 sequence is CSARAPYEQYF. The CDR3 DNA reads as TGCAGTGCTAGGGCACCCTACGAGCAGTACTTC.

The chain is built from TRBV6-5 and TRBJ1-6, with 7 nucleotides matching TRBD1. Germline V gene data show CDR1 as MNHEY and CDR2 as SVGAGI. J was trimmed by 4 bases and V by 5 bases; bases with no gene match: 5. The length of the CDR3 is 15 residues. The CDR3 DNA reads TGTGCCAGCAGTCGCGGGACAGAGTATAATTCACCCCTCCACTTT. Protein: CASSRGTEYNSPLHF.

The V call is TRBV5-1, the J call TRBJ1-1, with a tentative D call TRBD1 (6 bases). Trimming took off 7 bases at V and 4 bases at J, with 14 bases between the two ends. The CDR3 is made up of 13 amino acids. The germline V gene encodes CDR1 SGHRS and CDR2 YFSETQ. The CDR3 spells CASGAQGGTEAFF. The DNA for the CDR3 is TGCGCCAGCGGAGCACAGGGAGGCACTGAAGCTTTCTTT.